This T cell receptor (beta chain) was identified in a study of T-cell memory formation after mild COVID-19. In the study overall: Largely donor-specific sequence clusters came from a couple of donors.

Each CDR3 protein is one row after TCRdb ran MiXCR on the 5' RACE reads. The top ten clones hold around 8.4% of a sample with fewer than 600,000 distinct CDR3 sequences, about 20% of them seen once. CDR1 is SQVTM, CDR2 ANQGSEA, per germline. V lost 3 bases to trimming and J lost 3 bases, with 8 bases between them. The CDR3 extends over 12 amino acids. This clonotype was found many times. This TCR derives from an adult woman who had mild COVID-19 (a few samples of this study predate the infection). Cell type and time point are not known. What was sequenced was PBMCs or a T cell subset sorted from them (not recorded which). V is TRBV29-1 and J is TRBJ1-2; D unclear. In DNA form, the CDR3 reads TGCAGCGTTGAGGCGCACGACTATGGCTACACCTTC. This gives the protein CSVEAHDYGYTF.